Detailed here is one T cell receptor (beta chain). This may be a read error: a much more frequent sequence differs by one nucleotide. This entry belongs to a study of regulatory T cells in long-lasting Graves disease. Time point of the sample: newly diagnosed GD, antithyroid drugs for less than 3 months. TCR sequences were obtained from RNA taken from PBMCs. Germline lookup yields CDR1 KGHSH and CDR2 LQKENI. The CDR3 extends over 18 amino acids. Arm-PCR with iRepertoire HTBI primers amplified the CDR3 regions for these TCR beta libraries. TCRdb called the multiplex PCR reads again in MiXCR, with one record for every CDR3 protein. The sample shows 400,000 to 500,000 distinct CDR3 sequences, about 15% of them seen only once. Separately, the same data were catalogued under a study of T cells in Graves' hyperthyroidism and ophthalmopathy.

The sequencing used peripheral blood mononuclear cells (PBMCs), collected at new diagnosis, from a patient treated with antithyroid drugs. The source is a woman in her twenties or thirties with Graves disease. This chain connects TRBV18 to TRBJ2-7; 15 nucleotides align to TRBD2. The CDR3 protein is CVSSPPGLAGGYSYEQYF. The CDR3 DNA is TGTGTCAGCTCTCCTCCGGGACTAGCGGGAGGCTACTCCTACGAGCAGTACTTC.